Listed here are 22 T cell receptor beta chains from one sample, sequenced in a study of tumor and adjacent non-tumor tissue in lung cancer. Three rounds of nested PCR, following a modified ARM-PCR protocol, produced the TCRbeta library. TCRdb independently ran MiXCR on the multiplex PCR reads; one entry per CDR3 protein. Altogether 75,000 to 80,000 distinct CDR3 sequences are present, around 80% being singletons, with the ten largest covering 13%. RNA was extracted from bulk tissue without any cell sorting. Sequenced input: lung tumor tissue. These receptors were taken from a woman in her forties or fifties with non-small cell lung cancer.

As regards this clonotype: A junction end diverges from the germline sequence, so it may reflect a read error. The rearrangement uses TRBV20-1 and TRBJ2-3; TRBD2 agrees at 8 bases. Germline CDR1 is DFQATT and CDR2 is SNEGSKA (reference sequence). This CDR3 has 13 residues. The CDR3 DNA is TGCAGCGCTATGACTAGCGACACAGATACGCAGTGTTTT. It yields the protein CSAMTSDTDTQCF.

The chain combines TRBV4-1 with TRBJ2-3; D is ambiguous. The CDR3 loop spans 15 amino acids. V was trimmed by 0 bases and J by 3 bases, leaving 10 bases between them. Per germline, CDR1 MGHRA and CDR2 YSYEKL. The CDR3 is CASSQDKRNTDTQYF. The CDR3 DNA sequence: TGCGCCAGCAGCCAAGATAAGCGAAATACAGATACGCAGTATTTT.

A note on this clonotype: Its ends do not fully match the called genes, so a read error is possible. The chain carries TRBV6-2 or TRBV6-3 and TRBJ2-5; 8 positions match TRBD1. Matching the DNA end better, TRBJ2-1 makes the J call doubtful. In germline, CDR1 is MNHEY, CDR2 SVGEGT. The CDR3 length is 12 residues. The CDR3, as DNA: TGTACCAGCGGGTGGACAGGGCAGACCCAGTTCTTC. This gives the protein CTSGWTGQTQFF.

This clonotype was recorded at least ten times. For the CDR3, the DNA is TGTGCCATCAGTGAGACTAGCGGGAGTCAGGCAGATACGCAGTATTTT. Its protein is CAISETSGSQADTQYF. The chain carries TRBV10-3 and TRBJ2-3; TRBD2 aligns across 11 bases. The germline V gene has CDR1 ENHRY and CDR2 SYGVKD. Trimming at V came to 2 bases and at J to 4 bases, leaving 5 bases not matched to a gene. The CDR3 loop spans 16 amino acids.

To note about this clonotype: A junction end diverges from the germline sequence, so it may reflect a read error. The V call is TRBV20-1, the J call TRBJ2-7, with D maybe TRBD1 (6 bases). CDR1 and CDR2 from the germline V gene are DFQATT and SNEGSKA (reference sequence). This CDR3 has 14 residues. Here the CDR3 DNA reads TGCAGTGCAGAAGACAGGTCCGTCTCCTGCGAGCAGTGCTTC. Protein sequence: CSAEDRSVSCEQCF.

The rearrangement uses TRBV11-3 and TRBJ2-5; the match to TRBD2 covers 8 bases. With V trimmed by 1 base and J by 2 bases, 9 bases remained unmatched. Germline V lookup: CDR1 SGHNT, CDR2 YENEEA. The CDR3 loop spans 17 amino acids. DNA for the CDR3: TGTGCCAGCAGCTTAGGTATTAGCGGGGCATCACAAGAGACCCAGTACTTC. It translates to CASSLGISGASQETQYF.

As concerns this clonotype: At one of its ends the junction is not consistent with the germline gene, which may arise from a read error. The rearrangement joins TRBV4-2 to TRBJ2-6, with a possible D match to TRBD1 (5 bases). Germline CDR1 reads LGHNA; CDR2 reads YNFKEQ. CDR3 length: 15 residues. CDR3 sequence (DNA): TGTGCCAGCGGCCAGCCGAGCTCTGGGGCCAACGTCCTAACTTTC. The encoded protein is CASGQPSSGANVLTF.

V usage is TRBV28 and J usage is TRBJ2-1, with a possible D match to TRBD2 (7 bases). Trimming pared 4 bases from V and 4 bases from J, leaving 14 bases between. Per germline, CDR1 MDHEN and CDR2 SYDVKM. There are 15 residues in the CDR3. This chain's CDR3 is CASSSLGGTYNEQFF. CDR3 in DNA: TGTGCCAGCAGTTCACTGGGAGGGACATACAATGAGCAGTTCTTC.

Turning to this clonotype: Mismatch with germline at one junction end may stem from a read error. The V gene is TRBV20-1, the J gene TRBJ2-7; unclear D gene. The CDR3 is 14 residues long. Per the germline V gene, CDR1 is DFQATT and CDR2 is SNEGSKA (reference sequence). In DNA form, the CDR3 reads TGCTGTGCGGATACTCTACGTGAGGCCTACGAGCAGTACTTC. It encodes CCADTLREAYEQYF.

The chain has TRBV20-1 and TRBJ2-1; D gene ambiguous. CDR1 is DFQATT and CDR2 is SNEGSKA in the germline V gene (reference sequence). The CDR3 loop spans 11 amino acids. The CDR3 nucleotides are TGCATTGTTACACAGAGTAATGAGCAGTTCTTC. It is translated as CIVTQSNEQFF.

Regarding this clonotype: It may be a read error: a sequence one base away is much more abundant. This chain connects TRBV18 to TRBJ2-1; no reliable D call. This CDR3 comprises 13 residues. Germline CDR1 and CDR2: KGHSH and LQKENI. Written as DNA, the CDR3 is TGTGCCAGCTCACCAGTCAGAAACAATGAGCATTTCTTC. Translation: CASSPVRNNEHFF.

The CDR3 coding sequence is TGTGCCATCAGTGAACACACAGGGGGAGGGGACATACTGTTTTTT. It encodes CAISEHTGGGDILFF. The genes are TRBV10-3 and TRBJ1-4; 8 positions agree with TRBD1. Germline CDR1 ENHRY, CDR2 SYGVKD. With V trimmed by 3 bases and J by 13 bases, 13 bases remained unmatched. The CDR3 is 15 residues long.

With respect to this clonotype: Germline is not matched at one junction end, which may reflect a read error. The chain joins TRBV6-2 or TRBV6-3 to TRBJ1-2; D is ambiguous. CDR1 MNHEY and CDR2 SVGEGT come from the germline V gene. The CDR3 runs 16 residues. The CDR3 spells CASGPHQSGGAYGYTF. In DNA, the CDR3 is TGTGCCAGCGGTCCCCATCAATCGGGAGGCGCTTATGGCTACACTTTC.

The CDR3 bases are TGCGCCAGCAGCGCCCGACAGGGGGACGGCAATCGGTCCCAGCATTTT. It codes for CASSARQGDGNRSQHF. The chain employs TRBV4-1 and TRBJ1-5; 9 bases match TRBD1. Germline-derived CDR1 and CDR2 are MGHRA and YSYEKL. With V trimmed by 5 bases and J by 11 bases, 16 bases remained unmatched. The CDR3 totals 16 residues.

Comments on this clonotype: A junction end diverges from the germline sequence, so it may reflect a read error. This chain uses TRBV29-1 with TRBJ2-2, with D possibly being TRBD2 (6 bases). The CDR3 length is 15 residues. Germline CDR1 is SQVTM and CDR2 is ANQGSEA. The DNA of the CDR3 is TGTAGCGTTGTTCTCTTGGCGGGATGGGTCGGGGGGCTGTTTTTT. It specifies CSVVLLAGWVGGLFF.

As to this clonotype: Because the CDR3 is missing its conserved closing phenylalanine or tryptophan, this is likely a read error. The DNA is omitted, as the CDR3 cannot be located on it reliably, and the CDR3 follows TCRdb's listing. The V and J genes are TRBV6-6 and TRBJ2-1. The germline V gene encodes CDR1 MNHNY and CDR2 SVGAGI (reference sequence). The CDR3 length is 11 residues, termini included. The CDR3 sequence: CASSYVYEQFL.

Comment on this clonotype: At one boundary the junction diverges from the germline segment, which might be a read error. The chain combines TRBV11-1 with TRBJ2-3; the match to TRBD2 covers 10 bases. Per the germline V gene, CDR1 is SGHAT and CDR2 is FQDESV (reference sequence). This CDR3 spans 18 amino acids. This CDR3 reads CASSFVLAGLKSTDTQYF. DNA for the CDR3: TGTGCCAGCAGCTTCGTACTAGCGGGATTAAAAAGCACAGATACGCAATATTTT.

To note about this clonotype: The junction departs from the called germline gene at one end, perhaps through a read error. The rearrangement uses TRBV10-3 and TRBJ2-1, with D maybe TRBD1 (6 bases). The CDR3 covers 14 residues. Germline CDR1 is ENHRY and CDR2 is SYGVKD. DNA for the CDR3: TGTGCCATCAGTGAGTCCGTGGGACACAATGATCAGTTCTTC. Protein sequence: CAISESVGHNDQFF.

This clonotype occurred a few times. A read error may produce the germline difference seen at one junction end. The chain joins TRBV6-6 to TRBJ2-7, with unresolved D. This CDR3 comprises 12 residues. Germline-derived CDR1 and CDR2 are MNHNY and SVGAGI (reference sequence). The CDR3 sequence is CASSNRLYEQYF. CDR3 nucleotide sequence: TGCGCCAGCAGTAACCGACTTTACGAGCAGTACTTC.

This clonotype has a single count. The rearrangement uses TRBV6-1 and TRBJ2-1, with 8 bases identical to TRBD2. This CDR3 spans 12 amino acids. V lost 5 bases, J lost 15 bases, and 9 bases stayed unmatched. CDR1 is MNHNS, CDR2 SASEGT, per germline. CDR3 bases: TGTGCCAGCAGTAAGGGGACTAGTCGACTGTTCTTC. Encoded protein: CASSKGTSRLFF.

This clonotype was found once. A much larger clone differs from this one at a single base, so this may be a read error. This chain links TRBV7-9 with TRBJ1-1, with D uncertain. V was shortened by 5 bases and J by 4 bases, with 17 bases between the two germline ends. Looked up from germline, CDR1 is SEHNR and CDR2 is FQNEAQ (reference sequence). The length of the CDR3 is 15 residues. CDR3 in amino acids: CASSLVSGIGTEAFF. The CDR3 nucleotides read TGTGCCAGCAGCCTGGTCTCGGGGATCGGCACTGAAGCTTTCTTT.

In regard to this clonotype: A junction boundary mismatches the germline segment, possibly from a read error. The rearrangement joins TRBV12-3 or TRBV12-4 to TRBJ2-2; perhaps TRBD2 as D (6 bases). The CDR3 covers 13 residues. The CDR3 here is CATPGGSTGELLF. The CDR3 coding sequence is TGTGCCACTCCCGGGGGAAGCACCGGGGAGCTGCTTTTT.